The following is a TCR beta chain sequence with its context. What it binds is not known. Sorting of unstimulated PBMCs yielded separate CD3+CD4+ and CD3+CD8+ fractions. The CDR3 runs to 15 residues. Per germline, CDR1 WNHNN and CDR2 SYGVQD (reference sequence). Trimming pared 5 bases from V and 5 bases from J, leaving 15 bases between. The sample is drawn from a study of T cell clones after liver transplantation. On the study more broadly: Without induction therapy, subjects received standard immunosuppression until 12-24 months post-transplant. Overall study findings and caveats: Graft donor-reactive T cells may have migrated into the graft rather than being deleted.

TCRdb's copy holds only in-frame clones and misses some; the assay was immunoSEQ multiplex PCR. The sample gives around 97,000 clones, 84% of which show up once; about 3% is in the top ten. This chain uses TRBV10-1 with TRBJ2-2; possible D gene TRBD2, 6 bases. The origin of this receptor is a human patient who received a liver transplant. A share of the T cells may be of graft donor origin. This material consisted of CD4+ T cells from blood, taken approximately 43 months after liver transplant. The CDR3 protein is CASSNEGGGTGELFF. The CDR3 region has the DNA TGCGCCAGCAGTAATGAGGGAGGTGGAACCGGGGAGCTGTTTTTT.